This TCR beta chain was sequenced for a study of blood T cell repertoires in COVID-19. This CDR3 spans 13 amino acids. Trimming took off 4 bases at V and 4 bases at J, with 13 bases between the two ends. Germline-derived CDR1 and CDR2 are SQVTM and ANQGSEA. Generated by immunoSEQ multiplex PCR, the TCRdb table keeps only in-frame clones and is missing some. This sample carries hundreds of thousands of clones, roughly four fifths of them seen once, and the ten largest clones take 4.8%. Individuals drawn from around 24 US areas were roughly 18 to 95 years old. Sequencing input: PBMCs or T cells enriched from blood (not recorded which). The chain links TRBV29-1 to TRBJ1-1, with D possibly being TRBD1 (5 bases). This TCR derives from a woman in her forties or fifties who had been exposed to COVID-19. CDR3 in amino acids: CSVGGVRGTEAFF. The CDR3 bases are TGCAGCGTTGGGGGGGTTAGGGGCACTGAAGCTTTCTTT.